These 27 T cell receptor beta chains came from one sample sequenced in a study of patients and donors after allogeneic stem cell transplantation. MiXCR, applied by TCRdb to the RT-PCR reads, yields one record per CDR3 protein. This table has about 150,000 distinct CDR3 sequences, about a third appearing once. The source material was blood, either unsorted or a sorted T cell fraction (not recorded which). The receptors come from a human donor who was either an allogeneic HSCT recipient or a stem cell or donor lymphocyte infusion donor (not recorded which). It is not recorded whose cells these are; they may come from a transplant donor.

The chain has TRBV20-1 and TRBJ1-2, with TRBD1 as a possible D gene (5 bases). This CDR3 is 16 amino acids long. V lost 0 bases and J lost 8, with 22 bases in between. Germline loops: CDR1 DFQATT, CDR2 SNEGSKA (reference sequence). The DNA of the CDR3 is TGCAGTGCTAGAGATCTCGGGGACCGGGAAATGTGGGGCTACACCTTC. Encoded protein: CSARDLGDREMWGYTF.

The gene calls are TRBV29-1 and TRBJ1-2; perhaps TRBD1 as D (5 bases). The CDR3 consists of 13 residues. The germline V gene encodes CDR1 SQVTM and CDR2 ANQGSEA. With 4 bases removed from V and 8 bases from J, the gap between germline ends came to 17 bases. CDR3 sequence: CSVAEGREGGYTF. DNA for the CDR3: TGCAGCGTTGCCGAGGGACGCGAGGGAGGCTACACCTTC.

The V and J genes are TRBV30 and TRBJ1-6; the D is unclear. The V end lost 7 bases, the J end lost 0 bases, and 10 bases lay between the germline ends. The germline V gene has CDR1 GTSNPN and CDR2 SVGIG (reference sequence). The CDR3 sequence is 14 residues long. CDR3 sequence: CAFKWGSYNSPLHF. The CDR3 bases are TGTGCCTTTAAGTGGGGCTCCTATAATTCACCCCTCCACTTT.

The rearrangement uses TRBV20-1 and TRBJ1-1, with D unresolved. The germline gives CDR1 DFQATT, CDR2 SNEGSKA (reference sequence). The CDR3 consists of 18 residues. Trimming took 1 base from V and 1 from J, leaving 22 bases between them. The DNA for the CDR3 is TGCAGTGCTAGAGGAGGTTTCGGCACCATGGGCAGGAACACTGAAGCTTTCTTT. It translates to CSARGGFGTMGRNTEAFF.

The sample holds a few counts of this clonotype. The V gene is TRBV7-2, the J gene TRBJ1-1; 7 nucleotides match TRBD1. Germline-derived CDR1 and CDR2 are SGHTA and FQGNSA. The CDR3 length is 15 residues. J was trimmed by 0 bases and V by 0 bases; bases with no gene match: 1. The CDR3 spells CASSLAGQLNTEAFF. CDR3 nucleotide sequence: TGTGCCAGCAGCTTAGCGGGACAGTTGAACACTGAAGCTTTCTTT. Using reference TRBV7-2 and TRBJ1-1 for the parts outside the CDR3, the full variable domain is GAGVSQSPSNKVTEKGKDVELRCDPISGHTALYWYRQSLGQGLEFLIYFQGNSAPDKSGLPSDRFSAERTGGSVSTLTIQRTQQEDSAVYLCASSLAGQLNTEAFFGQGTRLTVV.

This clonotype was counted between two and nine times. The gene calls are TRBV12-3 or TRBV12-4 and TRBJ2-7; D is uncertain. This CDR3 region has 14 residues. V was clipped by 5 bases and J by 9 bases, with 20 bases between them. The chain's CDR3 is CASSVGPNPLGQYF. The CDR3, as DNA: TGTGCCAGCAGTGTCGGTCCGAACCCTTTGGGGCAGTACTTC.

This clonotype was picked up a small number of times. V usage is TRBV6-2 or TRBV6-3 and J usage is TRBJ2-7; weak D call: TRBD1 (6 bases). The germline CDR1 and CDR2 sequences are MNHEY and SVGEGT. This CDR3 region has 15 residues. The V gene lost 2 bases and the J gene lost 5 bases, with 16 bases spanning the gap. CDR3 bases: TGTGCCAGCAGTTACCCTACAGGGTTAACCAACGAGCAGTACTTC. This gives the protein CASSYPTGLTNEQYF.

The genes are TRBV2 and TRBJ2-3; TRBD2 matches 14 bases. Germline V CDR1 and CDR2: SNHLY, FYNNEI. This CDR3 comprises 16 residues. The J segment lost 5 bases and the V segment lost 7 bases, leaving 8 bases of the junction unmatched. CDR3 protein: CASTPLGLAGVDTQYF. In nucleotides, the CDR3 is TGTGCCAGCACCCCCCTGGGACTAGCGGGGGTAGATACGCAGTATTTT.

This chain connects TRBV24-1 to TRBJ1-5, with 7 bases identical to TRBD1. Germline assignment: CDR1 KGHDR and CDR2 SFDVKD. The CDR3 runs to 15 residues. V trimming: 3 bases; J trimming: 4 bases; junction bases outside the gene matches: 5. CDR3 bases: TGTGCCACCAGTGATACAGGGGAGGCGAATCAGCCCCAGCATTTT. Translation: CATSDTGEANQPQHF.

The chain joins TRBV7-9 to TRBJ1-1; D is perhaps TRBD1 (5 bases). The CDR3 runs 15 residues. Trimming took 2 bases from V and 1 from J, leaving 11 bases between them. Germline V gene data show CDR1 as SEHNR and CDR2 as FQNEAQ (reference sequence). The CDR3 DNA is TGTGCCAGCAGCTTAATAGGGGCAGGGAACACTGAAGCTTTCTTT. Translating it yields CASSLIGAGNTEAFF.

The chain couples TRBV9 to TRBJ1-5; no reliable D call. The CDR3 sequence is 17 residues long. The germline gives CDR1 SGDLS, CDR2 YYNGEE. V lost 0 bases, J lost 0 bases, and 13 bases lay in between. CDR3 nucleotides: TGTGCCAGCAGCGTAGAAGCGGCACCCTATAGCAATCAGCCCCAGCATTTT. It specifies CASSVEAAPYSNQPQHF.

This clonotype has just a few counts. The chain combines TRBV5-1 with TRBJ1-1, with D uncertain. The germline V gene has CDR1 SGHRS and CDR2 YFSETQ. The V gene lost 5 bases and the J gene lost 0 bases, with 11 bases spanning the gap. The CDR3 runs to 14 residues. The CDR3 nucleotides read TGCGCCAGCAGATCTACGGGTGTGAACACTGAAGCTTTCTTT. Encoded protein: CASRSTGVNTEAFF. Supplemented by reference TRBV5-1 and TRBJ1-1, the full variable domain reads KAGVTQTPRYLIKTRGQQVTLSCSPISGHRSVSWYQQTPGQGLQFLFEYFSETQRNKGNFPGRFSGRQFSNSRSEMNVSTLELGDSALYLCASRSTGVNTEAFFGQGTRLTVV.

This clonotype has only a few counts. V gene TRBV9 combines with J gene TRBJ1-2; D is ambiguous. CDR3 length: 13 amino acids. CDR1 is SGDLS and CDR2 is YYNGEE in the germline V gene. Trimming removed 3 bases from V and 5 bases from J, with 11 bases in between. The CDR3 DNA sequence: TGTGCCAGCAGCGGAGGGCCTCGATATGGCTACACCTTC. Translating gives CASSGGPRYGYTF.

Details on this clonotype: Germline is not matched at one junction end, which may reflect a read error. DNA for the CDR3: TGTGCCAGCAGTTACTACGGGACAGGGGGGTATGGCTATACCTTC. Its translation is CASSYYGTGGYGYTF. The V gene is TRBV6-5, the J gene TRBJ1-2, with 11 bases lining up with TRBD1. Germline values: CDR1 MNHEY, CDR2 SVGAGI. CDR3 length: 15 residues.

The chain employs TRBV2 and TRBJ1-6; 9 nucleotides match TRBD1. The CDR3 sequence is 15 residues long. The germline V gene encodes CDR1 SNHLY and CDR2 FYNNEI. V lost 11 bases and J lost 7; bases outside the gene matches: 12. CDR3: CAGLPGQGSNSPLHF. The CDR3 DNA follows: TGTGCCGGCCTTCCGGGACAGGGATCCAATTCACCCCTCCACTTT.

V and J are TRBV15 and TRBJ1-1; TRBD1 might be the D (5 bases). CDR1 and CDR2 (germline): LNHNV, YYDKDF (reference sequence). CDR3 length equals 15 residues. The germline V and J ends were trimmed by 5 bases and 0 bases, with 13 bases remaining between them. The CDR3 is CATSRRDLVNTEAFF. In DNA form, the CDR3 reads TGTGCCACCAGCCGCCGGGACTTAGTGAACACTGAAGCTTTCTTT.

A few counts support this clonotype. V gene TRBV12-3 or TRBV12-4 combines with J gene TRBJ1-2; 9 nucleotides line up with TRBD1. CDR3 length: 15 residues. After removal of 6 bases from V and 4 bases from J, the junction contained 9 bases not matched to a gene. For the CDR3, the DNA is TGTGCCAGCAGAACTCCGGGACAGGGCCCCTATGGCTACACCTTC. The encoded protein is CASRTPGQGPYGYTF.

There are a few counts of this clonotype. The junction differs from germline at one of its ends, possibly a read error. The chain recombines TRBV3-1 with TRBJ1-2; possible D gene TRBD1, 5 bases. The CDR3 sequence is 15 residues long. CDR1 LGHDT and CDR2 YNNKEL come from the germline V gene (reference sequence). The CDR3 DNA reads TGTGCCAGCAGCGATTCCGGGGCAGGCTTCCTCCATTTCGCCTTC. Translating it yields CASSDSGAGFLHFAF.

This chain links TRBV3-1 with TRBJ1-1; D remains unclear. CDR3 length: 15 amino acids. Trimming took 1 base from V and 8 from J, leaving 17 bases between them. Germline V gene lookup returns CDR1 LGHDT and CDR2 YNNKEL (reference sequence). The chain's CDR3 is CASSQGGRGIPEAFF. The CDR3 bases are TGTGCCAGCAGCCAAGGAGGACGAGGAATCCCCGAAGCTTTCTTT.

The J gene is TRBJ2-1, the V gene TRBV3-1; 13 bases line up with TRBD2. CDR1 is LGHDT, CDR2 YNNKEL, per germline (reference sequence). This CDR3 contains 17 residues. J gave up 4 bases and V 4 bases, and 7 bases lay outside the gene matches. This CDR3 reads CASSPRTSGGLYNEQFF. As DNA, the CDR3 is TGTGCCAGCAGCCCACGGACTAGCGGGGGCCTTTACAATGAGCAGTTCTTC.

J is TRBJ1-3 and V is TRBV7-3; D might be TRBD1 (5 bases). The V and J ends lost 1 base and 2 bases respectively, with 9 bases between them. There are 15 residues in the CDR3. Germline V gene sequence: CDR1 SGHTA, CDR2 FQGTGA. This CDR3 reads CASSLKGQPGNTIYF. CDR3 nucleotides: TGTGCCAGCAGCTTAAAGGGGCAACCTGGAAACACCATATATTTT.

The V call is TRBV6-5, the J call TRBJ1-2; a possible D gene is TRBD1 (5 bases). Germline V gives CDR1 MNHEY, CDR2 SVGAGI. Trimming stripped 6 bases from V and 8 bases from J, with 19 bases between. The CDR3 totals 14 residues. The CDR3: CASRPDQGTRGYTF. For the CDR3, the DNA is TGTGCCAGCAGGCCCGACCAGGGAACCCGGGGCTACACCTTC.

The chain carries TRBV15 and TRBJ2-5, with 12 bases fitting TRBD2. The ends lost 5 bases at V and 3 bases at J; junction bases unmatched: 10. The length of the CDR3 is 17 residues. Germline CDR1 reads LNHNV; CDR2 reads YYDKDF (reference sequence). The CDR3 here is CATSFSPRTSGEETQYF. In DNA, the CDR3 is TGTGCCACCAGCTTCTCTCCCAGGACTAGCGGGGAAGAGACCCAGTACTTC.

On this clonotype itself: An end of the junction does not agree with germline; a read error may underlie this. The chain has TRBV7-6 and TRBJ2-5; 8 bases map to TRBD1. In germline, CDR1 is SGHVS, CDR2 FNYEAQ. CDR3 length: 15 residues. This CDR3 reads CASSLVGDRQEPQYF. The CDR3 nucleotides read TGTGCCAGCAGCTTAGTGGGGGACAGGCAAGAGCCCCAGTACTTC.

V usage is TRBV2 and J usage is TRBJ2-5, with D possibly being TRBD2 (6 bases). Germline V lookup: CDR1 SNHLY, CDR2 FYNNEI. The germline V and J ends were trimmed by 9 bases and 0 bases, with 14 bases remaining between them. CDR3 length equals 14 residues. The CDR3 reads CASSLLAYQETQYF. CDR3 nucleotides: TGTGCCAGTTCACTCCTAGCGTACCAAGAGACCCAGTACTTC.

Here the CDR3 DNA reads TGTGCCAGCTCGGTGGCCACAGGCTTCTCTGGAAACACCATATATTTT. Amino acids: CASSVATGFSGNTIYF. The chain has TRBV12-3 or TRBV12-4 and TRBJ1-3, with D perhaps matching TRBD1 (5 bases). The CDR3 contains 16 residues. Trimming removed 8 bases at V and 0 bases at J, with 17 bases between.

This rearrangement joins TRBV4-2 to TRBJ1-2; D is possibly TRBD1 (6 bases). V was clipped by 0 bases and J by 4 bases, with 15 bases between them. The germline gives CDR1 LGHNA, CDR2 YNFKEQ. This CDR3 is built from 16 residues. The CDR3 loop is CASSQDIVRGSYGYTF. CDR3 sequence (DNA): TGTGCCAGCAGCCAAGATATTGTCAGGGGAAGCTATGGCTACACCTTC.